The T cell receptor beta chain described here comes from a study of blood T cell repertoires in COVID-19. Study at large: Acute and convalescent COVID-19 samples came from the United States, Italy and Spain. The cDNA or gDNA used as material had been derived from T cells, B-cell-depleted T cells, or PBMCs.

In germline, CDR1 is SGHNT, CDR2 YENEEA. The CDR3 totals 14 residues. J gave up 5 bases and V 1 base, and 4 bases lay outside the gene matches. Authors' analysis steps: Scientists estimated how many nucleated cells there were by amplifying reference gene primers. The table came from immunoSEQ multiplex PCR; TCRdb's copy has only in-frame clones and leaves some out. The DNA was the basis for D and trimming; V, J and clone size are from that table. The sample includes 100,000 to 150,000 clones, roughly 91% of them seen just once. The V and J genes are TRBV11-3 and TRBJ2-7; 8 nucleotides agree with TRBD1. This clonotype was obtained from a human donor in a cohort sampled during active COVID-19. The sequenced sample was peripheral blood. CDR3 sequence (DNA): TGTGCCAGCAGCTTAGGGACAGGGACCCACGAGCAGTACTTC. It specifies CASSLGTGTHEQYF. Drawing the rest from reference TRBV11-3 and TRBJ2-7, the complete variable domain is EAGVVQSPRYKIIEKKQPVAFWCNPISGHNTLYWYLQNLGQGPELLIRYENEEAVDDSQLPKDRFSAERLKGVDSTLKIQPAELGDSAVYLCASSLGTGTHEQYFGPGTRLTVT.